This T cell receptor beta chain was recovered during a study of Graves' ophthalmopathy and Graves' hyperthyroidism. Germline V gene lookup returns CDR1 SGHTA and CDR2 FQGNSA. This CDR3 is built from 15 residues. The V segment lost 7 bases and the J segment 4 bases; nucleotides outside the gene matches: 10. Amplified TCR beta CDR3 regions were obtained using RNA transcripts as template. An initial RT-PCR round employing HTBI primers preceded a second-round multiplex PCR. In TCRdb, the multiplex PCR reads were re-called with MiXCR into one record per CDR3 protein. Among roughly 400,000 distinct CDR3 sequences listed, 17% were seen once. This clonotype was counted at least ten times.

This sequence was found in an adult woman with stable Graves' hyperthyroidism. The material sequenced was peripheral blood. The chain couples TRBV7-2 to TRBJ1-2; 9 bases map to TRBD1. The CDR3 here is CASNPQGAVGYGYTF. Written as DNA, the CDR3 is TGTGCCAGCAACCCACAGGGGGCGGTGGGCTATGGCTACACCTTC.